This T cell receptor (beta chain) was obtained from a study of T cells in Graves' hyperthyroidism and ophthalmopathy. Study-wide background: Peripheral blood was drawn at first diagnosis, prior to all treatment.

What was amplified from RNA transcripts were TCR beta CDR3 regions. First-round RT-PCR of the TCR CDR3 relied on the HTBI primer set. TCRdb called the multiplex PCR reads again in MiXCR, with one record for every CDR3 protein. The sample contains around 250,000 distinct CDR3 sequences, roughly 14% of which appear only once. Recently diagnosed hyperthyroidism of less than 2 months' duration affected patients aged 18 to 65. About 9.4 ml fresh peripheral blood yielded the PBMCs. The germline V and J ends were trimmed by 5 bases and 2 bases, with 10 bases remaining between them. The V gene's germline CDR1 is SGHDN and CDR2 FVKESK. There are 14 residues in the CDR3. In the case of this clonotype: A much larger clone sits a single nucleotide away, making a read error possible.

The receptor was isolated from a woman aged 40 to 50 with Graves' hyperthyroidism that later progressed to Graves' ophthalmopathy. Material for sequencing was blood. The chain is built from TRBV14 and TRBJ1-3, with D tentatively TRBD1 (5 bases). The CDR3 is CASSSLGPGNTIYF. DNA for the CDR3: TGTGCCAGCAGCTCTTTGGGGCCTGGAAACACCATATATTTT. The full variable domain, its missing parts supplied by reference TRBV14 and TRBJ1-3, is EAGVTQFPSHSVIEKGQTVTLRCDPISGHDNLYWYRRVMGKEIKFLLHFVKESKQDESGMPNNRFLAERTGGTYSTLKVQPAELEDSGVYFCASSSLGPGNTIYFGEGSWLTVV.